Listed below are T cell receptor beta chains from one sample, sequenced in a study of PD-1 blockade in classical Hodgkin lymphoma. Sequenced by immunoSEQ multiplex PCR; TCRdb stores in-frame clones only, minus some. There are over 85,000 clones in the sample; less than 95% occur only once, and approximately 2.9% lies in the top ten. This specimen was peripheral blood mononuclear cells (PBMCs), taken before the fourth cycle of nivolumab. These receptors all come from a human donor with classical Hodgkin lymphoma. Both conserved end residues are part of each CDR3. Each record gives: CDR3 length, clone size, J gene, V gene, D gene, CDR3 protein, CDR3 DNA. A D gene is named only where the DNA matches it firmly. Clone size is stated in some rows and not others, as once, few, many or a class when expanded.

len: 17
abundance: .
j_gene: TRBJ2-3
v_gene: TRBV30
d_gene: .
CDR3aa: CAWSRSLKETSTDTQYF
CDR3nt: TGTGCCTGGAGTCGCTCTCTTAAGGAAACTAGCACAGATACGCAGTATTTT

len: 15
abundance: .
j_gene: TRBJ2-7
v_gene: TRBV5-1
d_gene: TRBD2
CDR3aa: CASSLSGANSYEQYF
CDR3nt: TGCGCCAGCAGCCTTAGCGGGGCAAACTCCTACGAGCAGTACTTC

len: 17
abundance: .
j_gene: TRBJ2-7
v_gene: TRBV7-6
d_gene: TRBD2
CDR3aa: CASSLAREGSNSYEQYF
CDR3nt: TGTGCCAGCAGCTTAGCGCGGGAGGGCTCGAATTCCTACGAGCAGTACTTC

len: 15
abundance: .
j_gene: TRBJ2-4
v_gene: TRBV2
d_gene: TRBD2
CDR3aa: CASRSFSGGLNIQYF
CDR3nt: TGTGCCAGCAGATCGTTTAGCGGGGGTCTAAACATTCAGTACTTC

len: 12
abundance: .
j_gene: TRBJ2-5
v_gene: TRBV30
d_gene: .
CDR3aa: CAWSPQGETQYF
CDR3nt: TGTGCCTGGAGTCCCCAGGGAGAGACCCAGTACTTC

len: 14
abundance: .
j_gene: TRBJ2-3
v_gene: TRBV6-1
d_gene: TRBD2
CDR3aa: CASSDWGGTDTQYF
CDR3nt: TGTGCCAGCAGTGATTGGGGGGGAACAGATACGCAGTATTTT

len: 11
abundance: .
j_gene: TRBJ2-7
v_gene: TRBV6-5
d_gene: .
CDR3aa: CASSYSNEQYF
CDR3nt: TGTGCCAGCAGTTACTCGAACGAGCAGTACTTC

len: 13
abundance: .
j_gene: TRBJ1-2
v_gene: TRBV6-5
d_gene: .
CDR3aa: CASKEENNYGYTF
CDR3nt: TGTGCCAGCAAAGAAGAGAATAACTATGGCTACACCTTC

len: 14
abundance: few
j_gene: TRBJ1-2
v_gene: TRBV27
d_gene: .
CDR3aa: CASSLSPEVYGYTF
CDR3nt: TGTGCCAGCAGTTTATCTCCAGAGGTCTATGGCTACACCTTC

len: 14
abundance: .
j_gene: TRBJ2-2
v_gene: TRBV10-3
d_gene: .
CDR3aa: CAIQGGPNTGELFF
CDR3nt: TGTGCCATCCAGGGGGGTCCGAACACCGGGGAGCTGTTTTTT

len: 17
abundance: .
j_gene: TRBJ1-3
v_gene: TRBV5-6
d_gene: .
CDR3aa: CASSLETFLSSGNTIYF
CDR3nt: TGTGCCAGCAGCCTAGAGACATTCCTGAGCTCTGGAAACACCATATATTTT

len: 15
abundance: .
j_gene: TRBJ1-3
v_gene: TRBV10-2
d_gene: .
CDR3aa: CASSVYGNSGNTIYF
CDR3nt: TGCGCCAGCAGTGTTTACGGAAACTCTGGAAACACCATATATTTT

len: 14
abundance: .
j_gene: TRBJ2-7
v_gene: TRBV19
d_gene: TRBD1
CDR3aa: CASRGQVNSYEQYF
CDR3nt: TGTGCCAGCAGGGGACAGGTGAATTCCTACGAGCAGTACTTC

len: 13
abundance: .
j_gene: TRBJ1-5
v_gene: TRBV13
d_gene: .
CDR3aa: CASSLYSNQPQHF
CDR3nt: TGTGCCAGCAGCTTATATAGCAATCAGCCCCAGCATTTT

len: 14
abundance: once
j_gene: TRBJ1-2
v_gene: TRBV11-2
d_gene: TRBD1
CDR3aa: CASSQETGFHGYTF
CDR3nt: TGTGCCAGCAGCCAAGAGACAGGGTTTCATGGCTACACCTTC

len: 13
abundance: .
j_gene: TRBJ2-7
v_gene: TRBV12-5
d_gene: .
CDR3aa: CASAVDSSYEQYF
CDR3nt: TGTGCTAGTGCTGTGGACAGCTCCTACGAGCAGTACTTC

len: 13
abundance: once
j_gene: TRBJ1-1
v_gene: TRBV28
d_gene: .
CDR3aa: CASSLSGGTEAFF
CDR3nt: TGTGCCAGCAGTTTGTCGGGGGGGACTGAAGCTTTCTTT

len: 14
abundance: .
j_gene: TRBJ1-5
v_gene: TRBV15
d_gene: .
CDR3aa: CATSRGGINQPQHF
CDR3nt: TGTGCCACCAGCAGGGGGGGAATAAATCAGCCCCAGCATTTT

len: 16
abundance: .
j_gene: TRBJ1-4
v_gene: TRBV30
d_gene: .
CDR3aa: CAWSLLRRATNEKLFF
CDR3nt: TGTGCCTGGAGCCTCCTCAGGCGAGCAACTAATGAAAAACTGTTTTTT

len: 14
abundance: .
j_gene: TRBJ1-1
v_gene: TRBV5-5
d_gene: TRBD1
CDR3aa: CASSLAAGGTEAFF
CDR3nt: TGTGCCAGCAGCTTGGCGGCAGGGGGCACTGAAGCTTTCTTT

len: 13
abundance: .
j_gene: TRBJ1-4
v_gene: TRBV19
d_gene: .
CDR3aa: CASSIRSTEKLFF
CDR3nt: TGTGCCAGTAGTATTCGGTCTACGGAAAAACTGTTTTTT

len: 17
abundance: .
j_gene: TRBJ2-6
v_gene: TRBV4-2
d_gene: TRBD1
CDR3aa: CASSLRQGQSGANVLTF
CDR3nt: TGTGCCAGCAGCCTCCGACAGGGGCAATCGGGGGCCAACGTCCTGACTTTC

len: 14
abundance: .
j_gene: TRBJ2-7
v_gene: TRBV5-1
d_gene: .
CDR3aa: CASSLVQGKGEQYF
CDR3nt: TGCGCCAGCAGCTTGGTTCAGGGGAAAGGCGAGCAGTACTTC

len: 14
abundance: .
j_gene: TRBJ2-3
v_gene: TRBV2
d_gene: .
CDR3aa: CASGWAKWADTQYF
CDR3nt: TGTGCCAGCGGCTGGGCCAAGTGGGCAGATACGCAGTATTTT

len: 13
abundance: .
j_gene: TRBJ1-2
v_gene: TRBV27
d_gene: .
CDR3aa: CATRDRANYGYTF
CDR3nt: TGTGCCACCCGGGACCGAGCTAACTATGGCTACACCTTC

len: 15
abundance: .
j_gene: TRBJ1-2
v_gene: TRBV7-6
d_gene: .
CDR3aa: CASSPLSGGAYGYTF
CDR3nt: TGTGCCAGCAGCCCGCTGTCGGGGGGCGCCTATGGCTACACCTTC

len: 14
abundance: .
j_gene: TRBJ1-1
v_gene: TRBV7-2
d_gene: .
CDR3aa: CASGPRGPATEAFF
CDR3nt: TGTGCCAGCGGGCCGCGGGGGCCGGCCACTGAAGCTTTCTTT

len: 14
abundance: .
j_gene: TRBJ1-5
v_gene: TRBV19
d_gene: .
CDR3aa: CASSISRSNQPQHF
CDR3nt: TGTGCCAGTAGTATATCACGGAGCAATCAGCCCCAGCATTTT

len: 14
abundance: .
j_gene: TRBJ1-2
v_gene: TRBV2
d_gene: TRBD1
CDR3aa: CASRGQGEHYGYTF
CDR3nt: TGTGCCAGCAGAGGACAGGGGGAGCACTATGGCTACACCTTC

len: 15
abundance: .
j_gene: TRBJ1-1
v_gene: TRBV19
d_gene: TRBD1
CDR3aa: CASSIQGTGNTEAFF
CDR3nt: TGTGCCAGTAGTATCCAAGGGACAGGGAACACTGAAGCTTTCTTT

len: 16
abundance: .
j_gene: TRBJ2-3
v_gene: TRBV27
d_gene: TRBD2
CDR3aa: CASSLLLAGGTDTQYF
CDR3nt: TGTGCCAGCAGTTTATTGCTCGCGGGGGGCACAGATACGCAGTATTTT

len: 17
abundance: .
j_gene: TRBJ2-7
v_gene: TRBV27
d_gene: TRBD2
CDR3aa: CASSTIVAGEGSNEQYF
CDR3nt: TGTGCCAGCAGCACCATTGTCGCGGGGGAAGGTTCGAACGAGCAGTACTTC

len: 17
abundance: .
j_gene: TRBJ2-7
v_gene: TRBV10-3
d_gene: .
CDR3aa: CAISELPNFRVFGEQYF
CDR3nt: TGTGCCATCAGTGAGTTGCCCAACTTCAGGGTCTTCGGCGAGCAGTACTTC

len: 16
abundance: .
j_gene: TRBJ2-7
v_gene: TRBV4-1
d_gene: .
CDR3aa: CASSQAGSQSSYEQYF
CDR3nt: TGCGCCAGCAGCCAAGCGGGGTCCCAGAGCTCCTACGAGCAGTACTTC

len: 12
abundance: .
j_gene: TRBJ1-2
v_gene: TRBV2
d_gene: TRBD1
CDR3aa: CAVDRGHNGYTF
CDR3nt: TGTGCCGTGGACAGGGGGCATAATGGCTACACCTTC

len: 11
abundance: .
j_gene: TRBJ1-1
v_gene: TRBV2
d_gene: .
CDR3aa: CASTSRGEAFF
CDR3nt: TGTGCCAGCACTTCCAGGGGTGAAGCTTTCTTT

len: 14
abundance: .
j_gene: TRBJ1-2
v_gene: TRBV5-1
d_gene: .
CDR3aa: CASSFFQGGYGYTF
CDR3nt: TGCGCCAGCAGCTTCTTTCAAGGGGGCTATGGCTACACCTTC